Listed here are 20 T cell receptor beta chains from one sample, sequenced in a study of cytomegalovirus exposure and HLA in healthy donors (dated by TCRdb to 2016 to 2017). The library was prepared using the immunoSEQ multiplex PCR assay. For the multiplex PCR, a mixture combining 60 forward primers for TCR Vbeta segments and 13 reverse primers for TCR Jbeta segments was used. Sourced from immuneACCESS, this table was stored by TCRdb with only in-frame sequences that have V and J called. A share of the clones is absent; for the studies checked, an unresolved V gene accounts for under half, and the remainder has no known explanation. The sample records 130,000 or so clones, around 82% of which are singletons. Clones ranked in the top ten supply roughly 3.1% of the sample. Sequencing was done on a sample of PBMCs. These receptors were obtained from a man aged 18 to 30 in good health and CMV-seropositive.

V is TRBV5-4 and J is TRBJ1-1; D perhaps matches TRBD1 (5 bases). The CDR3 totals 13 residues. V dropped 2 bases and J dropped 3 bases, with 8 bases sitting between them. Germline V gene lookup returns CDR1 SGHNT and CDR2 YYREEE (reference sequence). The CDR3 region is CASSFDSYTEAFF. CDR3 sequence (DNA): TGTGCCAGCAGCTTTGACAGTTACACTGAAGCTTTCTTT.

This sequence joins TRBV19 and TRBJ1-1; tentatively, D is TRBD1 (5 bases). Trimming stripped 5 bases from V and 9 bases from J, with 10 bases between. Germline-derived CDR1 and CDR2 are LNHDA and SQIVND (reference sequence). The CDR3 length is 11 residues. In DNA form, the CDR3 reads TGTGCCAGTAGTGCTACAGGAAAAGCTTTCTTT. Translating gives CASSATGKAFF.

The V gene is TRBV28, the J gene TRBJ2-5; a possible D gene is TRBD1 (6 bases). The CDR3 contains 13 residues. CDR1 MDHEN and CDR2 SYDVKM come from the germline V gene. V was shortened by 7 bases and J by 5 bases, with 14 bases between the two germline ends. This chain's CDR3 is CASIDRLWETQYF. CDR3 in DNA: TGTGCCAGCATTGACAGGCTATGGGAGACCCAGTACTTC.

J is TRBJ1-5 and V is TRBV11-3; D gene ambiguous. V lost 6 bases to trimming and J lost 0 bases, with 9 bases between them. This CDR3 is built from 14 residues. Germline V gene lookup returns CDR1 SGHNT and CDR2 YENEEA. The CDR3 loop reads CASRTGYSNQPQHF. Here the CDR3 DNA reads TGTGCCAGCAGGACGGGTTATAGCAATCAGCCCCAGCATTTT.

This rearrangement joins TRBV5-4 to TRBJ2-7, with 8 bases lining up with TRBD1. V lost 0 bases, J lost 3 bases, and 8 bases stayed unmatched. This CDR3 contains 16 residues. Germline assignment: CDR1 SGHNT and CDR2 YYREEE (reference sequence). CDR3 nucleotide sequence: TGTGCCAGCAGCTTGGGATCGGGACAGGTAAACTACGAGCAGTACTTC. Residues: CASSLGSGQVNYEQYF.

J is TRBJ2-6 and V is TRBV5-1, with 8 bases matching TRBD1. CDR3 size: 16 residues. V was pared by 0 bases and J by 2 bases, with 1 base of the junction left unmatched. CDR1 and CDR2 (germline): SGHRS, YFSETQ. Written as DNA, the CDR3 is TGCGCCAGCAGCTTGGGGGGACAGGCTGGGGCCAACGTCCTGACTTTC. Translation: CASSLGGQAGANVLTF.

The rearrangement uses TRBV6-1 and TRBJ2-1, with D perhaps TRBD2 (5 bases). The V gene lost 1 base and the J gene lost 4 bases, with 11 bases spanning the gap. The CDR3 consists of 15 residues. In germline, CDR1 is MNHNS, CDR2 SASEGT. As DNA, the CDR3 is TGTGCCAGCAGTGAAGGCGGGCATGGATACAATGAGCAGTTCTTC. Encoded protein: CASSEGGHGYNEQFF.

CDR3: CASSSLANTHPEQYF. CDR3 DNA sequence: TGTGCCAGCAGTTCCTTAGCGAACACCCACCCCGAGCAGTACTTC. The chain recombines TRBV28 with TRBJ2-7, with D possibly matching TRBD2 (5 bases). CDR3 length equals 15 residues. CDR1 MDHEN and CDR2 SYDVKM come from the germline V gene. V was trimmed by 4 bases and J by 6 bases, leaving 19 bases between them.

The rearrangement links TRBV4-1 to TRBJ2-3, with 10 bases identical to TRBD2. The CDR3 length is 16 residues. Trimming removed 4 bases from V and 2 bases from J; junction bases left unmatched: 6. Germline CDR1 reads MGHRA; CDR2 reads YSYEKL. The CDR3 sequence: CASSPGLAAITDTQYF. The CDR3 DNA follows: TGCGCCAGCAGCCCTGGACTAGCGGCAATCACAGATACGCAGTATTTT.

The chain has TRBV5-1 and TRBJ1-2; the match to TRBD1 covers 9 bases. Germline V gene sequence: CDR1 SGHRS, CDR2 YFSETQ. V was clipped by 4 bases and J by 4 bases; unmatched bases: 14. The CDR3 totals 17 residues. This chain's CDR3 is CASSGTGGANGGYGYTF. DNA of the CDR3: TGCGCCAGCAGCGGAACAGGGGGCGCGAATGGAGGCTATGGCTACACCTTC.

The V and J genes are TRBV5-8 and TRBJ1-5; no reliable D call. Trimming removed 0 bases at V and 5 bases at J, with 9 bases between. Looked up from germline, CDR1 is SGHTS and CDR2 is YDEGEE. The CDR3 covers 14 residues. The CDR3 protein is CASSLVRGDQPQHF. Written as DNA, the CDR3 is TGTGCCAGCAGCTTGGTCCGGGGAGATCAGCCCCAGCATTTT.

The table lists this clone with a few counts. The chain joins TRBV27 to TRBJ2-2; 12 nucleotides agree with TRBD2. The CDR3 loop spans 19 amino acids. Per the germline V gene, CDR1 is MNHEY and CDR2 is SMNVEV (reference sequence). Trimming removed 3 bases from V and 5 bases from J; junction bases left unmatched: 13. The CDR3: CASSLVASGRARRTGELFF. CDR3 DNA: TGTGCCAGCAGTTTGGTGGCTAGCGGGAGGGCCAGACGTACCGGGGAGCTGTTTTTT.

This chain connects TRBV5-5 to TRBJ2-2; 10 bases are shared with TRBD2. The germline gives CDR1 SGHKS, CDR2 YYEKEE (reference sequence). The V gene end was trimmed by 4 bases and the J gene end by 5 bases; junction bases not matched to a gene: 8. CDR3 size: 16 residues. Here the CDR3 reads CASSLTGTSATGELFF. The CDR3 DNA sequence: TGTGCCAGCAGCCTCACCGGGACTAGCGCGACCGGGGAGCTGTTTTTT.

This chain connects TRBV10-3 to TRBJ1-1, with D possibly matching TRBD1 (6 bases). Trimming took 5 bases from V and 2 from J, leaving 15 bases between them. This CDR3 is built from 15 residues. Germline assignment: CDR1 ENHRY and CDR2 SYGVKD. The DNA of the CDR3 is TGTGCCATCAGTCCCCCCGGACAGATAAACACTGAAGCTTTCTTT. Amino acid sequence: CAISPPGQINTEAFF.

This sequence joins TRBV5-4 and TRBJ1-2; 9 bases line up with TRBD1. CDR1 and CDR2 (germline): SGHNT, YYREEE (reference sequence). This CDR3 comprises 15 residues. The V and J ends lost 2 bases and 6 bases, in that order; junction bases with no gene match: 8. CDR3 coding DNA: TGTGCCAGCAGCTTACCATCGGGACAGGGTGATGGCTACACCTTC. Translated: CASSLPSGQGDGYTF.

The J gene is TRBJ2-7, the V gene TRBV7-2, with 9 bases that match TRBD1. J lost 3 bases, V lost 2 bases, and 5 bases had no gene match. The CDR3 sequence is 15 residues long. Germline assignment: CDR1 SGHTA and CDR2 FQGNSA. The CDR3 loop reads CASSLRGQGSYEQYF. The DNA for the CDR3 is TGTGCCAGCAGCTTAAGGGGACAGGGTAGCTACGAGCAGTACTTC.

A word on this clone: Different DNA sequences within this sample yield the same CDR3. V usage is TRBV18 and J usage is TRBJ1-5, with 8 positions matching TRBD1. After removal of 2 bases from V and 4 bases from J, the junction contained 1 base not matched to a gene. This CDR3 comprises 14 residues. Per the germline V gene, CDR1 is KGHSH and CDR2 is LQKENI. The CDR3 nucleotides read TGTGCCAGCTCACCAGGACAGGGAAATCAGCCCCAGCATTTT. Encoded protein: CASSPGQGNQPQHF.

This rearrangement joins TRBV18 to TRBJ2-7; tentative D call: TRBD1 (5 bases). Germline CDR1 is KGHSH and CDR2 is LQKENI. Trimming cost V 3 bases and J 0 bases, with 9 bases left between them. This CDR3 has 14 residues. DNA for the CDR3: TGTGCCAGCTCACCCCGGACACCCTCCTACGAGCAGTACTTC. Amino acids: CASSPRTPSYEQYF.

The rearrangement links TRBV25-1 to TRBJ1-5; 7 bases match TRBD1. The CDR3 runs 15 residues. V gave up 1 base and J gave up 6 bases; unmatched junction bases: 6. Germline V gene lookup returns CDR1 MGHDK and CDR2 SYGVNS. CDR3 DNA: TGTGCCAGCAGTGAATCGGCAGGGGGGACTCAGCCCCAGCATTTT. It is translated as CASSESAGGTQPQHF.

This clone turned up a few times. The chain joins TRBV5-1 to TRBJ1-3, with 8 bases matching TRBD1. J was trimmed by 1 base and V by 0 bases; bases with no gene match: 3. Germline V gene data show CDR1 as SGHRS and CDR2 as YFSETQ. The CDR3 runs to 16 residues. CDR3 nucleotides: TGCGCCAGCAGCTTGGATACAGGGGGTTCTGGAAACACCATATATTTT. It codes for CASSLDTGGSGNTIYF.